The rows below give T cell receptor beta chains drawn from one sample of a study of blood T cell repertoires in COVID-19. The protocol was immunoSEQ multiplex PCR, while the TCRdb copy is restricted to in-frame clones and leaves out a portion. Seen here are some 330,000 clones, about 92% observed once, and the top ten hold approximately 18%. The sequencing sample was made of PBMCs or T cells enriched from blood (not recorded which). The source is a woman younger than 45 who had recovered from COVID-19. The CDR3 runs from the conserved cysteine through the conserved F or W. Fields, in order: CDR3 DNA, CDR3 protein, V gene, J gene, D gene, clone size. The D gene is left open where the match is weak. A row's size may be missing; if present it is once, few, many or a size class.

CDR3nt: TGTGCCAGCAGTACCAGTCGACTAGCGGGGTCCTACGAGCAGTACTTC; CDR3aa: CASSTSRLAGSYEQYF; v_gene: TRBV28; j_gene: TRBJ2-7; d_gene: TRBD2; abundance: -
CDR3nt: TGTGCCATCTACGCAGGGGCGAACACTGAAGCTTTCTTT; CDR3aa: CAIYAGANTEAFF; v_gene: TRBV10-3; j_gene: TRBJ1-1; d_gene: -; abundance: once
CDR3nt: TGTGCCAGCAGCGTTAGCGGGGCCTTAGGCAATGAGCAGTTCTTC; CDR3aa: CASSVSGALGNEQFF; v_gene: TRBV9; j_gene: TRBJ2-1; d_gene: TRBD2; abundance: -
CDR3nt: TGTGCCAGCACGCGGCCGGGGTCCGACAATGAGCAGTTCTTC; CDR3aa: CASTRPGSDNEQFF; v_gene: TRBV11-3; j_gene: TRBJ2-1; d_gene: -; abundance: -
CDR3nt: TGTGCCAGCAGTAGGAGTCGGTCTAGCGGGGGGAATGAGCAGTTCTTC; CDR3aa: CASSRSRSSGGNEQFF; v_gene: TRBV27; j_gene: TRBJ2-1; d_gene: TRBD2; abundance: -
CDR3nt: TGTGCCAGCAGCCGCAGAAAGGGACTAGCGGGGGGGCCCGGGGAGCTGTTTTTT; CDR3aa: CASSRRKGLAGGPGELFF; v_gene: TRBV7-2; j_gene: TRBJ2-2; d_gene: TRBD2; abundance: -
CDR3nt: TGTGCCAGCAGCTTAGCAGGAAGGGGTTGGGGAAATGAGCAGTTCTTC; CDR3aa: CASSLAGRGWGNEQFF; v_gene: TRBV11-3; j_gene: TRBJ2-1; d_gene: -; abundance: -
CDR3nt: TGTGCCAGCAGCGCGAGGGGCGGGAGCTACGAGCAGTACTTC; CDR3aa: CASSARGGSYEQYF; v_gene: TRBV5-4; j_gene: TRBJ2-7; d_gene: TRBD2; abundance: once
CDR3nt: TGTGCCAGCAGCTTACAGGGAGGGGAAAAACTGTTTTTT; CDR3aa: CASSLQGGEKLFF; v_gene: TRBV5-4; j_gene: TRBJ1-4; d_gene: -; abundance: -
CDR3nt: TGCAGTGCCCAAGATACGCAGTATTTT; CDR3aa: CSAQDTQYF; v_gene: TRBV20-1; j_gene: TRBJ2-3; d_gene: -; abundance: -
CDR3nt: TGTGCCAGCACCCTAGGAGGGGTGGAAGGCTACACCTTC; CDR3aa: CASTLGGVEGYTF; v_gene: TRBV7-2; j_gene: TRBJ1-2; d_gene: -; abundance: -
CDR3nt: TGTGCCAGCAGTTTGTATCGGGGTAAAAACATTCAGTACTTC; CDR3aa: CASSLYRGKNIQYF; v_gene: TRBV27; j_gene: TRBJ2-4; d_gene: -; abundance: -
CDR3nt: TGTGCCAGCAGCTTGGCCGGTAATTCACCCCTCCACTTT; CDR3aa: CASSLAGNSPLHF; v_gene: TRBV5-4; j_gene: TRBJ1-6; d_gene: -; abundance: -
CDR3nt: TGTGCCAGCAGCCAGGACAGGGGCGCAGATACGCAGTATTTT; CDR3aa: CASSQDRGADTQYF; v_gene: TRBV5-4; j_gene: TRBJ2-3; d_gene: TRBD1; abundance: -
CDR3nt: TGTGCCAGTAGCCACCCCGGGGAAGAAGCTTTCTTT; CDR3aa: CASSHPGEEAFF; v_gene: TRBV19; j_gene: TRBJ1-1; d_gene: -; abundance: once
CDR3nt: TGTGCCACCAGTGATTCGCGAGAGTATGGCTACACCTTC; CDR3aa: CATSDSREYGYTF; v_gene: TRBV24-1; j_gene: TRBJ1-2; d_gene: -; abundance: -
CDR3nt: TGTGCCAGCAGTGTTATCACAGGGACAGATACGCAGTATTTT; CDR3aa: CASSVITGTDTQYF; v_gene: TRBV27; j_gene: TRBJ2-3; d_gene: -; abundance: -
CDR3nt: TGCGCCAGCAGCTTGAGAGGGACTAGTGGCTCGGATACGCAGTATTTT; CDR3aa: CASSLRGTSGSDTQYF; v_gene: TRBV5-1; j_gene: TRBJ2-3; d_gene: TRBD2; abundance: -
CDR3nt: TGTGCCAGCAGCCCCACATGGTATAATTCACCCCTCCACTTT; CDR3aa: CASSPTWYNSPLHF; v_gene: TRBV7-8; j_gene: TRBJ1-6; d_gene: -; abundance: -
CDR3nt: TGTGCCAGCAGCGTAGGGGGACAAGGAAACACCATATATTTT; CDR3aa: CASSVGGQGNTIYF; v_gene: TRBV9; j_gene: TRBJ1-3; d_gene: -; abundance: -
CDR3nt: TGTGCCAGCAGTGCGGCTCCGGGAGGGGCTGAAGCTTTCTTT; CDR3aa: CASSAAPGGAEAFF; v_gene: TRBV25-1; j_gene: TRBJ1-1; d_gene: -; abundance: -
CDR3nt: TGTGCCAGCTCCCCCGGACTAGCGCGGAACGGCGGGGAGCTGTTTTTT; CDR3aa: CASSPGLARNGGELFF; v_gene: TRBV18; j_gene: TRBJ2-2; d_gene: TRBD2; abundance: -
CDR3nt: TGTGCCAGCAGCTCCAACAATGAGCAGTTCTTC; CDR3aa: CASSSNNEQFF; v_gene: TRBV5-6; j_gene: TRBJ2-1; d_gene: -; abundance: few
CDR3nt: TGTGCCAGCAGCGCCTGGACAGGGAGCCTCCACTATAGCACAGATACGCAGTATTTT; CDR3aa: CASSAWTGSLHYSTDTQYF; v_gene: TRBV5-7; j_gene: TRBJ2-3; d_gene: TRBD1; abundance: once
CDR3nt: TGTGCCAGGGAGGGGCACTCTGGAAACACCATATATTTT; CDR3aa: CAREGHSGNTIYF; v_gene: TRBV15; j_gene: TRBJ1-3; d_gene: -; abundance: -
CDR3nt: TGTGCCAGCAGGCAATCCGGGCGGGATGGCTACACCTTC; CDR3aa: CASRQSGRDGYTF; v_gene: TRBV2; j_gene: TRBJ1-2; d_gene: -; abundance: -
CDR3nt: TGTGCCAGTCCCTCGGGACAGGGAGGGCAAGCCTACAATGAGCAGTTCTTC; CDR3aa: CASPSGQGGQAYNEQFF; v_gene: TRBV21-1; j_gene: TRBJ2-1; d_gene: -; abundance: -
CDR3nt: TGTGCCAGCACTCCTGGGACAGGGGGGAACACTGAAGCTTTCTTT; CDR3aa: CASTPGTGGNTEAFF; v_gene: TRBV27; j_gene: TRBJ1-1; d_gene: TRBD1; abundance: -
CDR3nt: TGTGCCAGCAGTTTCGTCCTAGCCAAAAACATTCAGTACTTC; CDR3aa: CASSFVLAKNIQYF; v_gene: TRBV28; j_gene: TRBJ2-4; d_gene: -; abundance: -
CDR3nt: TGTGCCAGCGCGCGAGATAGCAATCAGCCCCAGCATTTT; CDR3aa: CASARDSNQPQHF; v_gene: TRBV2; j_gene: TRBJ1-5; d_gene: -; abundance: -
CDR3nt: TGCGCCAGCAGCTTGTCGTCCCCCGTAGAATCACCCCTCCACTTT; CDR3aa: CASSLSSPVESPLHF; v_gene: TRBV5-1; j_gene: TRBJ1-6; d_gene: -; abundance: -
CDR3nt: TGCGCCAGCAGCCAAGGCGATCTTTCCTCCCTCCACTTT; CDR3aa: CASSQGDLSSLHF; v_gene: TRBV4-1; j_gene: TRBJ1-6; d_gene: -; abundance: few
CDR3nt: TGTGCCAGCAGTTTCGGGACAGGGGGTTACGAGCAGTACTTC; CDR3aa: CASSFGTGGYEQYF; v_gene: TRBV27; j_gene: TRBJ2-7; d_gene: TRBD1; abundance: -
CDR3nt: TGTGCCAGCAGCTACAGCGGAAGCACAGATACGCAGTATTTT; CDR3aa: CASSYSGSTDTQYF; v_gene: TRBV5-5; j_gene: TRBJ2-3; d_gene: -; abundance: -
CDR3nt: TGTGCCGCTCCCACGACAGGGGAAGCGTTCGAGCAGTACTTC; CDR3aa: CAAPTTGEAFEQYF; v_gene: TRBV7-8; j_gene: TRBJ2-7; d_gene: TRBD1; abundance: once
CDR3nt: TGTGCCAGCAGTGAACAGGGGATAGGCTACGAGCAGTACTTC; CDR3aa: CASSEQGIGYEQYF; v_gene: TRBV25-1; j_gene: TRBJ2-7; d_gene: -; abundance: -
CDR3nt: TGTGCCAGCAGTACGACCGGGACAGTCAATTCACCCCTCCACTTT; CDR3aa: CASSTTGTVNSPLHF; v_gene: TRBV6-5; j_gene: TRBJ1-6; d_gene: TRBD1; abundance: -
CDR3nt: TGCAGCGCCGGGGTTGGGGGAGGTGAAAAACTGTTTTTT; CDR3aa: CSAGVGGGEKLFF; v_gene: TRBV29-1; j_gene: TRBJ1-4; d_gene: -; abundance: once
CDR3nt: TGTGCCAGCAGGAATATTATGACATTCAGGGTATACCAAGAGACCCAGTACTTC; CDR3aa: CASRNIMTFRVYQETQYF; v_gene: TRBV25-1; j_gene: TRBJ2-5; d_gene: -; abundance: -
CDR3nt: TGTGCCAGCAGCTCACCGGGACTAGCGCTAGATACGCAGTATTTT; CDR3aa: CASSSPGLALDTQYF; v_gene: TRBV5-4; j_gene: TRBJ2-3; d_gene: TRBD2; abundance: -
CDR3nt: TGTGCCAGCAGCGACAGGGTTGGCTACACCTTC; CDR3aa: CASSDRVGYTF; v_gene: TRBV5-6; j_gene: TRBJ1-2; d_gene: TRBD1; abundance: once
CDR3nt: TGTGCCAGCAGCCAACGAGGAACTAGGGACCAAGAGACCCAGTACTTC; CDR3aa: CASSQRGTRDQETQYF; v_gene: TRBV28; j_gene: TRBJ2-5; d_gene: -; abundance: -
CDR3nt: TGTGCCACCAGCGACAGGGAGAACACTGAAGCTTTCTTT; CDR3aa: CATSDRENTEAFF; v_gene: TRBV15; j_gene: TRBJ1-1; d_gene: TRBD1; abundance: -
CDR3nt: TGTGCCAGCAGTTACACACCGGGACAGGGGAACGAGCAGTACTTC; CDR3aa: CASSYTPGQGNEQYF; v_gene: TRBV6-5; j_gene: TRBJ2-7; d_gene: TRBD1; abundance: -
CDR3nt: TGTGCCAGCAAAGGGGATCATAGCATTAACACTGAAGCTTTCTTT; CDR3aa: CASKGDHSINTEAFF; v_gene: TRBV6-5; j_gene: TRBJ1-1; d_gene: -; abundance: -
CDR3nt: TGTGCCAGCAGCTTAGGATCCTTCGGGTTTGCCCCTGAAGCTTTCTTT; CDR3aa: CASSLGSFGFAPEAFF; v_gene: TRBV7-2; j_gene: TRBJ1-1; d_gene: -; abundance: once
CDR3nt: TGTGCCATTGCGGGACGGGGCCACTCTGGGGCCAACGTCCTGACTTTC; CDR3aa: CAIAGRGHSGANVLTF; v_gene: TRBV10-3; j_gene: TRBJ2-6; d_gene: -; abundance: -
CDR3nt: TGCGCCAGCAGTCAATATTCCACTACAAGGCCCGAGGGATACACAGATACGCAGTATTTT; CDR3aa: CASSQYSTTRPEGYTDTQYF; v_gene: TRBV23-1; j_gene: TRBJ2-3; d_gene: -; abundance: -
CDR3nt: TGTGCCAGCAGTTCAACAGGCAACTATGGCTACACCTTC; CDR3aa: CASSSTGNYGYTF; v_gene: TRBV6-5; j_gene: TRBJ1-2; d_gene: -; abundance: -
CDR3nt: TGCGCCAGCAGTGAGGGTGACAGGAACACTGAAGCTTTCTTT; CDR3aa: CASSEGDRNTEAFF; v_gene: TRBV10-1; j_gene: TRBJ1-1; d_gene: -; abundance: -
CDR3nt: TGTGCCAGTAGTATAGACAGGGGGAGGACTGAAGCTTTCTTT; CDR3aa: CASSIDRGRTEAFF; v_gene: TRBV19; j_gene: TRBJ1-1; d_gene: TRBD1; abundance: -
CDR3nt: TGTGCCAGCAGTTTATCGCGGGACAGGGGGTCCTCCTATAATTCACCCCTCCACTTT; CDR3aa: CASSLSRDRGSSYNSPLHF; v_gene: TRBV27; j_gene: TRBJ1-6; d_gene: TRBD1; abundance: once
CDR3nt: TGTGCCAGCAGCACCTTAGGCCGGGAGAGAACCCGGGAGACCCAGTACTTC; CDR3aa: CASSTLGRERTRETQYF; v_gene: TRBV21-1; j_gene: TRBJ2-5; d_gene: -; abundance: -